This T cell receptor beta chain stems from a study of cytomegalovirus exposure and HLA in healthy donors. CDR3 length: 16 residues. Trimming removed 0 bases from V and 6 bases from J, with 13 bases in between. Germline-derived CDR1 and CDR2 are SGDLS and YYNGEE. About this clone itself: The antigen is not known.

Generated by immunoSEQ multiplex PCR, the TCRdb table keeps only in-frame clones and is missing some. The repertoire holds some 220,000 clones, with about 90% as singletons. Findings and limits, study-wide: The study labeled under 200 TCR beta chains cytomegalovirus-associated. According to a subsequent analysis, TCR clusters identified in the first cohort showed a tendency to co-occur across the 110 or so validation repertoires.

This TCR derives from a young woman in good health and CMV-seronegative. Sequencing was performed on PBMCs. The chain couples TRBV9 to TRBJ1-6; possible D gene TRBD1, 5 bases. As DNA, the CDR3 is TGTGCCAGCAGCGTAGGGAGTTGGGGCAGTAATTCACCCCTCCACTTT. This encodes CASSVGSWGSNSPLHF.